In this sample, the clone carrying this TCR beta chain turned up a few times. This sample stems from a study of response to subunit inactivated influenza vaccine. Trimming removed 2 bases from V and 4 bases from J; junction bases left unmatched: 6. The CDR3 is 15 amino acids. CDR1 and CDR2 (germline): SGHAT, FQNNGV. From the RT-PCR reads, TCRdb called clonotypes with MiXCR, one entry per CDR3 protein. The data show some 550,000 distinct CDR3 sequences, roughly a quarter seen once. The data were also submitted as part of a second study, on T cells expressing NK-cell markers. In that study: The authors generated TCR beta cDNA through 5'RACE template switching with UMIs. Restriction of the sorted population to alpha-beta TCR T cells was achieved in several experiments with an anti-gamma-delta TCR antibody. Among CD8+ T cells from more than five donors, dominant NKG2C+ clonotypes accounted for about 1.0-7.0%. The CD3+CD56-NKG2C+ fraction of several donors was also led by these clonotypes.

This TCR derives from a man aged 50 to 59 who received an inactivated influenza vaccine. This rearrangement joins TRBV11-2 to TRBJ1-1, with 8 bases lining up with TRBD1. The sample was CD4+ T cells sorted from PBMCs, taken less than 13 days after vaccination. The CDR3 coding sequence is TGTGCCAGCAGCTTAAATTCGGACAGGGTCACTGAAGCTTTCTTT. Translated: CASSLNSDRVTEAFF.